This passage covers 18 T cell receptor beta chains from one sample sequenced in a study of vaccination and CD4 T cells after COVID-19. Sequencing of DNA taken from cultured CD4+ T cells relied on the Oncomine TCR Beta short-read assay. MiXCR, applied by TCRdb to the PCR reads, yields one record per CDR3 protein. This sample has roughly 7,400 distinct CDR3 sequences, with about 51% found just once. Their antigen targets remain unknown. Treatment in this sample: approximately nine-day PBMC culture with coronavirus spike peptide pools or control peptides (ViraFEST assay). Sequenced input: CD4+ T cells from blood, cultured in vitro. The receptor set was obtained from a human donor who had recovered from COVID-19.

J is TRBJ2-7 and V is TRBV5-4, with D possibly being TRBD1 (5 bases). The V and J ends lost 2 bases and 5 bases respectively, with 11 bases between them. The length of the CDR3 is 13 residues. CDR1 is SGHNT, CDR2 YYREEE, per germline (reference sequence). CDR3 in amino acids: CASSFGARDEQYF. The CDR3 nucleotides are TGTGCCAGCAGCTTTGGGGCTAGGGACGAGCAGTACTTC.

The rearrangement links TRBV15 to TRBJ2-3, with 7 bases identical to TRBD1. The V gene's germline CDR1 is LNHNV and CDR2 YYDKDF (reference sequence). The CDR3 extends over 15 amino acids. J was trimmed by 8 bases and V by 3 bases; bases with no gene match: 11. This CDR3 reads CATSSPRTGRSTQYF. The CDR3 nucleotides are TGTGCCACCAGCAGTCCGAGGACAGGAAGGAGTACGCAGTATTTT. Together with reference TRBV15 and TRBJ2-3, the CDR3 gives the full variable domain: DAMVIQNPRYQVTQFGKPVTLSCSQTLNHNVMYWYQQKSSQAPKLLFHYYDKDFNNEADTPDNFQSRRPNTSFCFLDIRSPGLGDTAMYLCATSSPRTGRSTQYFGPGTRLTVL.

Comment on this clonotype: This could be a read error, since a much larger clone is one nucleotide away. V usage is TRBV20-1 and J usage is TRBJ2-7; no clear D. Trimming removed 5 bases at V and 2 bases at J, with 16 bases between. CDR3 length equals 14 residues. The germline V gene encodes CDR1 DFQATT and CDR2 SNEGSKA (reference sequence). The CDR3 region is CSAAPRRGPYEQYF. CDR3 nucleotides: TGCAGTGCTGCCCCCCGGAGAGGCCCCTACGAGCAGTACTTC.

The chain carries TRBV18 and TRBJ1-5; 7 bases match TRBD1. CDR3 size: 15 residues. The V gene's germline CDR1 is KGHSH and CDR2 LQKENI. J lost 0 bases, V lost 6 bases, and 5 bases had no gene match. CDR3 sequence (DNA): TGTGCCAGCTCCAAGGACAGGTCTAGCAATCAGCCCCAGCATTTT. Translated: CASSKDRSSNQPQHF.

This clonotype was observed once. This chain connects TRBV7-3 to TRBJ1-1, with unresolved D. CDR3 size: 14 residues. Germline V gives CDR1 SGHTA, CDR2 FQGTGA. V was trimmed by 1 base and J by 7 bases, leaving 13 bases between them. DNA for the CDR3: TGTGCCAGCAGCTTAAGCCCTTGGACGGGTGAAGCTTTCTTT. Translation: CASSLSPWTGEAFF.

The chain recombines TRBV5-8 with TRBJ2-7; 7 bases fit TRBD1. The CDR3 has 16 residues. The V gene end was trimmed by 7 bases and the J gene end by 11 bases; junction bases not matched to a gene: 24. Germline CDR1 reads SGHTS; CDR2 reads YDEGEE. For the CDR3, the DNA is TGTGCCAGCGGTTCTGTCCGGTCAGGACAGGAGGCTTTTAAGTACTTC. As protein: CASGSVRSGQEAFKYF. Full variable domain (rest looked up from reference TRBV5-8 and TRBJ2-7): EAGVTQSPTHLIKTRGQQATLRCSPISGHTSVYWYQQALGLGLQFLLWYDEGEERNRGNFPPRFSGRQFPNYSSELNVNALELEDSALYLCASGSVRSGQEAFKYFGPGTRLTVT.

CDR3 loop: CASRTGTAQETQYF. The CDR3 DNA follows: TGTGCCAGCAGAACCGGGACAGCGCAAGAGACCCAGTACTTC. This chain uses TRBV7-9 with TRBJ2-5; 7 nucleotides align to TRBD1. This CDR3 comprises 14 residues. The V segment lost 6 bases and the J segment 2 bases; nucleotides outside the gene matches: 6. CDR1 and CDR2 (germline): SEHNR, FQNEAQ (reference sequence).

The rearrangement joins TRBV6-5 to TRBJ1-2; D is undetermined. The germline gives CDR1 MNHEY, CDR2 SVGAGI. This CDR3 has 15 residues. V was clipped by 3 bases and J by 4 bases, with 15 bases between them. The DNA of the CDR3 is TGTGCCAGCAGTTATACCTGGCAGGAGTCCTATGGCTACACCTTC. Translating it yields CASSYTWQESYGYTF.

This clonotype came up a few times. The V and J genes are TRBV6-1 and TRBJ2-1; 10 bases align to TRBD2. The germline V gene has CDR1 MNHNS and CDR2 SASEGT. CDR3 length: 15 residues. J was trimmed by 6 bases and V by 3 bases; bases with no gene match: 5. This CDR3 is CASSDYSGGPNEQFF. In DNA form, the CDR3 reads TGTGCCAGCAGTGATTATAGCGGGGGGCCCAATGAGCAGTTCTTC.

The genes are TRBV6-2 or TRBV6-3 and TRBJ2-1; D ambiguous. From germline, CDR1 is MNHEY and CDR2 SVGEGT. Trimming took 6 bases from V and 4 from J, leaving 4 bases between them. The CDR3 sequence is 11 residues long. The CDR3 sequence: CASREYNEQFF. DNA of the CDR3: TGTGCCAGCAGGGAATACAATGAGCAGTTCTTC.

The rearrangement links TRBV6-2 or TRBV6-3 to TRBJ2-7; 9 bases map to TRBD2. Germline values: CDR1 MNHEY, CDR2 SVGEGT. The CDR3 spans 14 residues. V trimming: 2 bases; J trimming: 5 bases; junction bases outside the gene matches: 4. The CDR3 region is CASSYRGLANEQYF. The CDR3 DNA is TGTGCCAGCAGTTACCGGGGACTAGCCAACGAGCAGTACTTC.

The rearrangement joins TRBV7-6 to TRBJ1-6, with 10 bases aligning to TRBD1. With 2 bases clipped from V and 7 bases from J, the junction kept 2 bases outside the gene matches. CDR1 and CDR2 from the germline V gene are SGHVS and FNYEAQ. The CDR3 length is 15 residues. The CDR3 coding sequence is TGTGCCAGCAGCTTAAGGGGACAGGGGAATTCACCCCTCCACTTT. The encoded protein is CASSLRGQGNSPLHF.

The chain has TRBV27 and TRBJ2-7, with TRBD2 as a possible D gene (5 bases). Per germline, CDR1 MNHEY and CDR2 SMNVEV (reference sequence). With 6 bases removed from V and 2 bases from J, the gap between germline ends came to 17 bases. The CDR3 is 15 amino acids. The CDR3, as DNA: TGTGCCAGCAGGCCCTCGGGGTCGCTACCCTACGAGCAGTACTTC. This translates into CASRPSGSLPYEQYF.

The V gene is TRBV20-1, the J gene TRBJ2-1; TRBD2 agrees at 7 bases. CDR3 length equals 15 residues. Looked up from germline, CDR1 is DFQATT and CDR2 is SNEGSKA (reference sequence). V lost 0 bases and J lost 4; bases outside the gene matches: 6. The CDR3, as DNA: TGCAGTGCTAGAGATCCCCAGCGGGGATACAATGAGCAGTTCTTC. It specifies CSARDPQRGYNEQFF.

V and J are TRBV6-1 and TRBJ1-5; D remains unclear. The CDR3 contains 13 residues. Trimming stripped 8 bases from V and 1 base from J, with 9 bases between. Germline CDR1 is MNHNS and CDR2 is SASEGT. CDR3 amino acids: CASSGKSNQPQHF. DNA for the CDR3: TGTGCCAGCTCCGGCAAAAGCAATCAGCCCCAGCATTTT.

This clonotype was observed a few times. V is TRBV20-1 and J is TRBJ1-1, with D hard to call. The length of the CDR3 is 14 residues. Trimming removed 1 base at V and 1 base at J, with 10 bases between. Germline loops: CDR1 DFQATT, CDR2 SNEGSKA (reference sequence). As DNA, the CDR3 is TGCAGTGCTAGAGTCGGAGGGCCGAACACTGAAGCTTTCTTT. As protein: CSARVGGPNTEAFF.

This chain uses TRBV5-4 with TRBJ2-5, with 7 bases matching TRBD1. Germline V CDR1 and CDR2: SGHNT, YYREEE (reference sequence). Trimming removed 2 bases from V and 3 bases from J; junction bases left unmatched: 1. The CDR3 covers 13 residues. The CDR3 coding sequence is TGTGCCAGCAGCTTTGACAGGGAAGAGACCCAGTACTTC. Amino acid sequence: CASSFDREETQYF.

The chain employs TRBV20-1 and TRBJ2-7, with 12 positions matching TRBD2. CDR3 length: 18 amino acids. V gave up 2 bases and J gave up 3 bases; unmatched junction bases: 14. Germline-derived CDR1 and CDR2 are DFQATT and SNEGSKA (reference sequence). The DNA of the CDR3 is TGCAGTGCTAGAAAGGTGGGGGGAGGACTAGCGGGGATCTACGAGCAGTACTTC. Translating it yields CSARKVGGGLAGIYEQYF.